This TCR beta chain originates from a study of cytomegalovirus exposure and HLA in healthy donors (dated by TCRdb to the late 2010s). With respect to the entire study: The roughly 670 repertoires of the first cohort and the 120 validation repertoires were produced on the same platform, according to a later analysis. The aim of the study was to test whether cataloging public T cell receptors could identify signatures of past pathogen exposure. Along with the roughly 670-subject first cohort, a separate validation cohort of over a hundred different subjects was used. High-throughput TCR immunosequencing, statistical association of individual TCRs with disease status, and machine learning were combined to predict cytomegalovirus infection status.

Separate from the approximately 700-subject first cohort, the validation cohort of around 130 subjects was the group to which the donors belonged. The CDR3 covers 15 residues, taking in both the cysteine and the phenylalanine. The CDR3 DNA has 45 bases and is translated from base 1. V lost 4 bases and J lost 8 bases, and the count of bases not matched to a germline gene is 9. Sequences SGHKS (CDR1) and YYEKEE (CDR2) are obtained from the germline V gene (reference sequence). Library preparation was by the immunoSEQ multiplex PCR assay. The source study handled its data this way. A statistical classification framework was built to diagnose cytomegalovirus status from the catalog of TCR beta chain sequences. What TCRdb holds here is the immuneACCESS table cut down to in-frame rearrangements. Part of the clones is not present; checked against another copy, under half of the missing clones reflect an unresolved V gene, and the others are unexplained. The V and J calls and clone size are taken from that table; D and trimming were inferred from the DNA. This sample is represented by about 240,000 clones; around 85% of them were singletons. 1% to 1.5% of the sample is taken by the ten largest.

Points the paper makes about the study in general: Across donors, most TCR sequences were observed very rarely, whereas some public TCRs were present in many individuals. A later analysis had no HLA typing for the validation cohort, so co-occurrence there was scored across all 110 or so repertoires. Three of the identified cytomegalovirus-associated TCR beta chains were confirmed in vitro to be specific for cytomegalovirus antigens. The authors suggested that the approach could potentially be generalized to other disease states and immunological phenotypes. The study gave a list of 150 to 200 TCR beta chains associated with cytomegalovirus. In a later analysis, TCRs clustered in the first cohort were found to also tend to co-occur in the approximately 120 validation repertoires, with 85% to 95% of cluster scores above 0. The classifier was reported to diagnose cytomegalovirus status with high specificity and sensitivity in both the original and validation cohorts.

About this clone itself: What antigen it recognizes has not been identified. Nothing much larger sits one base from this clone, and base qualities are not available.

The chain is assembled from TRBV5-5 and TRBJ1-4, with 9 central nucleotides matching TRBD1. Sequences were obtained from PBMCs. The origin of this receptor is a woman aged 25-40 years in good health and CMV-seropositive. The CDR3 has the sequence CASSRAGTGTEKLFF. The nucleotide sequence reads TGTGCCAGCAGCCGCGCCGGGACAGGGACCGAAAAACTGTTTTTT.